Shown below are 15 T cell receptor beta chains from a single sample sequenced in a study of T cell repertoires in cytomegalovirus infection. TCRdb ran MiXCR on the reads and lists one entry per CDR3 protein. In the table there are more than 75,000 distinct CDR3 sequences, 3.5% to 4.5% of which are singletons. The sequencing input was PBMCs. Source of these receptors: a human donor in good health (CMV status not recorded). Some clones in this sample may be carry-over from other donors' samples.

This clonotype was picked up a small number of times. The CDR3 protein is CSVEETGGYTF. CDR3 sequence (DNA): TGCAGCGTTGAAGAGACAGGTGGCTACACCTTC. The rearrangement links TRBV29-1 to TRBJ1-2; possible D gene TRBD1, 6 bases. The CDR3 is 11 residues long. The germline V gene encodes CDR1 SQVTM and CDR2 ANQGSEA. The V and J ends lost 0 bases and 7 bases respectively, with 6 bases between them.

This clonotype was seen at least ten times. The CDR3 region has the DNA TGTGCCAGTAGTATGAGGGCGAACGACTATGGCTACACCTTC. Translating it yields CASSMRANDYGYTF. V usage is TRBV19 and J usage is TRBJ1-2; no definite D call. Trimming took 3 bases from V and 3 from J, leaving 11 bases between them. Looked up from germline, CDR1 is LNHDA and CDR2 is SQIVND (reference sequence). There are 14 residues in the CDR3.

This clonotype has at least ten counts. The chain is built from TRBV10-3 and TRBJ2-5, with D hard to call. Per the germline V gene, CDR1 is ENHRY and CDR2 is SYGVKD. Trimming removed 4 bases at V and 3 bases at J, with 3 bases between. CDR3 size: 11 residues. CDR3 DNA sequence: TGTGCCATCAGTGTAGAAGAGACCCAGTACTTC. Translation: CAISVEETQYF.

Many counts were recorded for this clonotype. The V gene is TRBV12-3 or TRBV12-4, the J gene TRBJ1-5; 8 bases match TRBD1. Trimming took 0 bases from V and 7 from J; bases not matched to a gene: 5. This CDR3 has 15 amino acids. The CDR3 coding sequence is TGTGCCAGCAGTTTAGCGACAGGGGTAGGGCAGCCCCAGCATTTT. Protein sequence: CASSLATGVGQPQHF.

This clonotype was found a few times. The chain is built from TRBV23-1 and TRBJ2-7; D ambiguous. TRBV23-1 is filed as an ORF, its function uncertain. The V gene lost 0 bases and the J gene lost 3 bases, with 15 bases spanning the gap. The CDR3 has 16 residues. The CDR3 here is CASSQSSSGHHYEQYF. CDR3 in DNA: TGCGCCAGCAGTCAATCGAGTTCAGGCCACCACTACGAGCAGTACTTC.

This clonotype was seen ten or more times. The rearrangement uses TRBV7-2 and TRBJ2-1, with 14 bases identical to TRBD2. V was clipped by 5 bases and J by 7 bases; unmatched bases: 4. CDR1 and CDR2 (germline): SGHTA, FQGNSA. There are 15 residues in the CDR3. CDR3 bases: TGTGCCAGCAGCCGGAGACTAGCGGGGGGGAATGAGCAGTTCTTC. Protein sequence: CASSRRLAGGNEQFF.

This clonotype was seen at least ten times. The V gene is TRBV7-2, the J gene TRBJ1-3; D remains ambiguous. With 3 bases removed from V and 1 base from J, the gap between germline ends came to 7 bases. Germline V gene data show CDR1 as SGHTA and CDR2 as FQGNSA. This CDR3 comprises 14 residues. CDR3 coding DNA: TGTGCCAGCAGCTTTTCCCTGTCTGGAAACACCATATATTTT. It translates to CASSFSLSGNTIYF.

This clonotype was counted ten times or more. This rearrangement joins TRBV7-2 to TRBJ2-3; a possible D gene is TRBD2 (6 bases). The length of the CDR3 is 15 residues. Trimming removed 2 bases at V and 4 bases at J, with 13 bases between. Germline V gene data show CDR1 as SGHTA and CDR2 as FQGNSA. CDR3 amino acids: CASSLRWGRSDTQYF. The CDR3 DNA reads TGTGCCAGCAGCTTACGGTGGGGGAGGTCAGATACGCAGTATTTT.

This clonotype was recorded many times. V and J are TRBV7-2 and TRBJ1-2, with 9 nucleotides matching TRBD1. The CDR3 runs 16 residues. CDR1 SGHTA and CDR2 FQGNSA come from the germline V gene. After removal of 3 bases from V and 1 base from J, the junction contained 6 bases not matched to a gene. CDR3 region: CASSFSQGADNYGYTF. In DNA, the CDR3 is TGTGCCAGCAGCTTCTCACAGGGGGCGGATAACTATGGCTACACCTTC.

This clonotype was seen at least ten times. This chain uses TRBV19 with TRBJ2-7; 8 bases line up with TRBD2. CDR1 and CDR2 from the germline V gene are LNHDA and SQIVND (reference sequence). The V segment lost 4 bases and the J segment 5 bases; nucleotides outside the gene matches: 7. The CDR3 has 14 amino acids. The CDR3 region is CASSSSGAIHEQYF. The CDR3 nucleotides are TGTGCCAGTAGTAGTAGCGGGGCTATCCACGAGCAGTACTTC.

This clonotype showed up many times. The V and J genes are TRBV7-6 and TRBJ1-1, with 7 nucleotides matching TRBD1. J lost 4 bases, V lost 5 bases, and 4 bases had no gene match. Germline-derived CDR1 and CDR2 are SGHVS and FNYEAQ. The CDR3 is 13 amino acids. In DNA, the CDR3 is TGTGCCAGCAGCCCGGGACAGATCACTGAAGCTTTCTTT. Protein sequence: CASSPGQITEAFF. Together with reference TRBV7-6 and TRBJ1-1, the CDR3 gives the full variable domain: GAGVSQSPRYKVTKRGQDVALRCDPISGHVSLYWYRQALGQGPEFLTYFNYEAQQDKSGLPNDRFSAERPEGSISTLTIQRTEQRDSAMYRCASSPGQITEAFFGQGTRLTVV.

There are many counts of this clonotype. V usage is TRBV20-1 and J usage is TRBJ1-6; D unclear. This CDR3 is built from 12 residues. CDR1 is DFQATT and CDR2 is SNEGSKA in the germline V gene (reference sequence). The V end was cut by 5 bases, the J end by 5 bases, with 7 bases between. The CDR3 spells CSAGSDNSPLHF. CDR3 DNA: TGCAGTGCTGGATCCGATAATTCACCCCTCCACTTT.

This clonotype has at least ten counts. This rearrangement joins TRBV2 to TRBJ2-3; TRBD1 matches at 7 bases. V trimming: 4 bases; J trimming: 0 bases; junction bases outside the gene matches: 1. The length of the CDR3 is 14 residues. The germline V gene encodes CDR1 SNHLY and CDR2 FYNNEI. The CDR3 here is CASSGQGSTDTQYF. As DNA, the CDR3 is TGTGCCAGCAGTGGACAGGGAAGCACAGATACGCAGTATTTT.

This clonotype came up many times. J is TRBJ1-1 and V is TRBV11-1; TRBD1 is a possible D gene (5 bases). Trimming shortened V by 5 bases and J by 2 bases, and 18 bases separated the two germline ends. This CDR3 comprises 16 residues. CDR1 is SGHAT, CDR2 FQDESV, per germline (reference sequence). CDR3 amino acids: CASSPGGSQQNTEAFF. The CDR3 nucleotides are TGTGCCAGCAGCCCCGGGGGTAGCCAGCAAAACACTGAAGCTTTCTTT.

This clonotype was found many times. The chain employs TRBV27 and TRBJ2-1; 10 bases align to TRBD2. V gave up 3 bases and J gave up 7 bases; unmatched junction bases: 9. This CDR3 is built from 16 residues. The germline V gene has CDR1 MNHEY and CDR2 SMNVEV (reference sequence). CDR3 nucleotide sequence: TGTGCCAGCAGTTTGGGGTACAGCGGGGGGGGAAATGAGCAGTTCTTC. This gives the protein CASSLGYSGGGNEQFF.